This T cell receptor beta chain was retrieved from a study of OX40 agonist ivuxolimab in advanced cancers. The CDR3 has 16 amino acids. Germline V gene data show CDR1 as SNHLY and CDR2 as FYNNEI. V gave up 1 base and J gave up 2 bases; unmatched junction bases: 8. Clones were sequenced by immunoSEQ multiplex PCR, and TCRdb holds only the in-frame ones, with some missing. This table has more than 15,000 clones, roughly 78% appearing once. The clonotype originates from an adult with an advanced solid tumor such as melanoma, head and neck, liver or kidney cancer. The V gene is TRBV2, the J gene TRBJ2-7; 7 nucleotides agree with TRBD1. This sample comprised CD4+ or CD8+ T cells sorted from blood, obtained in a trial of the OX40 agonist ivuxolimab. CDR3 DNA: TGTGCCAGCAGTGAAGTGCCGCCGGGACAGCCCTACGAGCAGTACTTC. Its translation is CASSEVPPGQPYEQYF.